This T cell receptor beta chain was sequenced for a study of blood T cells in healthy people across ages. Then a second PCR, running about 7 to 11 cycles, was carried out with a sample-barcoded 5' primer and a J-beta primer mix. TCRdb reanalysed the 5' RACE reads using MiXCR and keeps one entry per CDR3 protein. Altogether 730,000 or so distinct CDR3 sequences are present, approximately 39% being singletons, with the ten largest covering approximately 22%. With V trimmed by 2 bases and J by 7 bases, 11 bases remained unmatched. The length of the CDR3 is 16 residues. CDR1 and CDR2 from the germline V gene are MDHEN and SYDVKM.

This sequence originates from a woman aged 55-69 years in good health. This rearrangement joins TRBV28 to TRBJ2-7; TRBD1 matches at 10 bases. Sequenced input: blood. The CDR3 sequence is CASSLGDRGLLDEQYF. The CDR3, as DNA: TGTGCCAGCAGTTTAGGCGACAGGGGGCTTTTGGATGAGCAGTACTTC.